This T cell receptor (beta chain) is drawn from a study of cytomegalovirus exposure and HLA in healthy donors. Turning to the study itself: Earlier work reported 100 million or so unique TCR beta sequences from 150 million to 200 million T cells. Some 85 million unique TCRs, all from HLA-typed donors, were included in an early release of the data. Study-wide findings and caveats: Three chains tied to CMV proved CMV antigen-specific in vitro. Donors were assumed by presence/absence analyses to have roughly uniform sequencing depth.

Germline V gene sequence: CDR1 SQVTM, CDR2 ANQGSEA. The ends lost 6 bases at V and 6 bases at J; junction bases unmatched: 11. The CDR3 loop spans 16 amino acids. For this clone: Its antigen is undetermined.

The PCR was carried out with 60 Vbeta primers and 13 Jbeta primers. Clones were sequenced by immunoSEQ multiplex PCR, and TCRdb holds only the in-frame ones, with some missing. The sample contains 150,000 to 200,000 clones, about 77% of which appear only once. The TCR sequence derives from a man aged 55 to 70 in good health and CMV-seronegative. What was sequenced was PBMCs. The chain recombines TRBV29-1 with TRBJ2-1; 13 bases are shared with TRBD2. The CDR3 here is CSVVGLAGRGFNEQFF. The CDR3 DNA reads TGCAGCGTCGTGGGACTAGCGGGAAGGGGGTTCAATGAGCAGTTCTTC.